A selection of T cell receptor beta chains follows, all from one sample in a study of shared clonotypes between healthy human individuals. Using immunoSEQ multiplex PCR, the repertoire was profiled, and TCRdb retains in-frame clones only, with some absent. The sample carries roughly 1 million clones, about 80% recorded once. The sample was memory CD4+ T cells sorted from blood. All receptors derive from a man between 18 and 35 years old in good health. Both conserved end residues are part of each CDR3. Each record gives: J gene, clone size, V gene, D gene, CDR3 protein, CDR3 DNA. A D gene is named only where the DNA matches it firmly. Part of the rows lack a size; the others show once, few, many or a class for expanded clones.

>TRBJ2-7|.|TRBV7-9|TRBD1
CASSFPPRTGITYEQYF
TGTGCCAGCAGCTTCCCTCCACGGACAGGGATCACCTACGAGCAGTACTTC
>TRBJ2-1|.|TRBV30|TRBD2
CAWRGLAGSTAPTRTYEQFF
TGTGCCTGGAGGGGACTAGCGGGCAGCACCGCTCCGACCCGGACCTATGAGCAGTTCTTC
>TRBJ2-7|once|TRBV7-9|TRBD1
CASSFGGGQDYEQYF
TGTGCCAGCAGCTTCGGCGGAGGACAGGACTACGAGCAGTACTTC
>TRBJ1-6|once|TRBV4-3|.
CASSQEYYGTVNSPLHF
TGCGCCAGCAGCCAAGAGTATTATGGGACCGTGAATTCACCCCTCCACTTT
>TRBJ1-4|.|TRBV5-1|.
CASQAVGANEKLFF
TGCGCCAGCCAGGCAGTGGGGGCTAATGAAAAACTGTTTTTT
>TRBJ1-6|.|TRBV5-6|.
CASSLSGALHF
TGTGCCAGCAGCTTGTCGGGAGCCCTCCACTTT
>TRBJ1-5|.|TRBV5-1|.
CASSLGDNLGNQPQHF
TGCGCCAGCAGCTTGGGGGACAACCTCGGCAATCAGCCCCAGCATTTT
>TRBJ1-3|.|TRBV5-4|.
CASSSGGGNTIYF
TGTGCCAGCAGCTCGGGAGGCGGGAACACCATATATTTT
>TRBJ1-5|once|TRBV7-9|TRBD1
CASSPGQGRNQPQHF
TGTGCCAGCAGCCCAGGACAGGGTCGCAATCAGCCCCAGCATTTT
>TRBJ2-5|.|TRBV5-4|.
CASSSRAGTETQYF
TGTGCCAGCAGTTCGAGGGCGGGGACCGAGACCCAGTACTTC